The clone carrying this TCR beta chain was observed at least ten times. Germline lookup yields CDR1 SGHTA and CDR2 FQGNSA. The CDR3 extends over 14 amino acids. V lost 1 base to trimming and J lost 5 bases; unmatched junction nucleotides: 4. First-strand cDNA used TRAV- and TRBV-specific primers, covering alpha and beta chains. The authors ran about 18 PCR cycles to amplify TCRs with a constant-region primer and V-primer adapter. MiXCR, applied by TCRdb to the reads, yields one record per CDR3 protein. Of under 90,000 distinct CDR3 sequences listed, around a sixth are singletons. The sample's time point: after trial treatment. Specified treatment: LDRT plus nivolumab, ipilimumab, low-dose cyclophosphamide and aspirin (RACIN trial). The presence of advanced solid tumors lacking tumor-infiltrating lymphocytes characterized eligible patients. These data originate in a study of low-dose radiotherapy and immunotherapy resistance in tumors. Study-level information: Treatment consisted of nivolumab 240 mg every two weeks and ipilimumab 1 mg/kg every six weeks, given intravenously to patients. Starting cycle 1 day 1, oral aspirin 300 mg was given daily for four cycles.

The source of this sequence is a male donor with prostate cancer. The rearrangement uses TRBV7-2 and TRBJ2-5, with 7 nucleotides matching TRBD2. Sequencing was performed on PBMCs, taken after low-dose radiotherapy plus immunotherapy. CDR3 sequence reads: CASSLEPGRETQYF. The CDR3 region has the DNA TGTGCCAGCAGCTTAGAGCCCGGGAGGGAGACCCAGTACTTC. Combining the CDR3 with reference TRBV7-2 and TRBJ2-5 gives the whole variable domain GAGVSQSPSNKVTEKGKDVELRCDPISGHTALYWYRQSLGQGLEFLIYFQGNSAPDKSGLPSDRFSAERTGGSVSTLTIQRTQQEDSAVYLCASSLEPGRETQYFGPGTRLLVL.